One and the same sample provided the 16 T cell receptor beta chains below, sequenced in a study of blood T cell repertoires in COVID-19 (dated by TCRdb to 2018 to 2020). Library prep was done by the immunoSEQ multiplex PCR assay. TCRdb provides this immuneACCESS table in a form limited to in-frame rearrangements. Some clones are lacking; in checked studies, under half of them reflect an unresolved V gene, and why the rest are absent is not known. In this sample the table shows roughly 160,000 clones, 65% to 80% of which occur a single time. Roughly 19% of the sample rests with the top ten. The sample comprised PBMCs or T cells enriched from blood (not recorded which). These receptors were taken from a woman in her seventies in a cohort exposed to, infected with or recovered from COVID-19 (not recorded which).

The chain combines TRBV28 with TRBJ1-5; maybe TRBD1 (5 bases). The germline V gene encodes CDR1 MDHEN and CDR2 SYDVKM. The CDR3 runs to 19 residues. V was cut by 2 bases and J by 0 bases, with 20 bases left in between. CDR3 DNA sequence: TGTGCCAGCAGTTTAGTCCCGCAGGGCCCTCTTATTAGCAATCAGCCCCAGCATTTT. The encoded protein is CASSLVPQGPLISNQPQHF.

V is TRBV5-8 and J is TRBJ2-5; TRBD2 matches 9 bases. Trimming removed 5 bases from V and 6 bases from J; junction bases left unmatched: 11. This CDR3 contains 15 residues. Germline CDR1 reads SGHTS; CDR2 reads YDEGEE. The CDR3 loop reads CASSRILAGGKTQYF. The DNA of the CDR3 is TGTGCCAGCAGTCGTATACTAGCGGGTGGGAAGACCCAGTACTTC.

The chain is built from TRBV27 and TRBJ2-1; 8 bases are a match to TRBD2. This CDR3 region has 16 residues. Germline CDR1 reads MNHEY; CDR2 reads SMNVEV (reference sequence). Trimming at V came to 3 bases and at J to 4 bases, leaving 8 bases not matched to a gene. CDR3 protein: CASSFAGGRTYNEQFF. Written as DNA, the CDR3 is TGTGCCAGCAGTTTTGCGGGCGGGAGGACGTACAATGAGCAGTTCTTC.

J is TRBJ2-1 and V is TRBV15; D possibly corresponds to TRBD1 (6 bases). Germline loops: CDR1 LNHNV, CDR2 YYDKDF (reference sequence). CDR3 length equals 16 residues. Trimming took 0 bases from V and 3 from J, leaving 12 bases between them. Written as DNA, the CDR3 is TGTGCCACCAGCAGAGAAGGGGGATCCGTCTACAATGAGCAGTTCTTC. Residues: CATSREGGSVYNEQFF.

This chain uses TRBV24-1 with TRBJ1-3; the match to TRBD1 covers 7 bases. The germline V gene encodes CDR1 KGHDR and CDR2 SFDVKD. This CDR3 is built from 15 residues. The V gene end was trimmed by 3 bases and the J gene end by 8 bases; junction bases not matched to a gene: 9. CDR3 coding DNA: TGTGCCACCAGTGATACGAGACAGGGTTCAGACACCATATATTTT. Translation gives CATSDTRQGSDTIYF.

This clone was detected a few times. The CDR3 spells CAINSLGGTQYF. The DNA for the CDR3 is TGTGCCATCAACTCACTAGGTGGCACGCAGTATTTT. J is TRBJ2-3 and V is TRBV10-3, with a weak D call TRBD2 (5 bases). Germline values: CDR1 ENHRY, CDR2 SYGVKD. V lost 7 bases and J lost 9, with 14 bases in between. This CDR3 spans 12 amino acids.

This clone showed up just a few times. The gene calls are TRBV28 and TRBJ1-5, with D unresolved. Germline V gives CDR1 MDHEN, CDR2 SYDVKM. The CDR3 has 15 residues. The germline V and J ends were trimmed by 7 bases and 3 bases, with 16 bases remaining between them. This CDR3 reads CASIGSGLYNQPQHF. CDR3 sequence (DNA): TGTGCCAGCATCGGTAGTGGGCTCTACAATCAGCCCCAGCATTTT.

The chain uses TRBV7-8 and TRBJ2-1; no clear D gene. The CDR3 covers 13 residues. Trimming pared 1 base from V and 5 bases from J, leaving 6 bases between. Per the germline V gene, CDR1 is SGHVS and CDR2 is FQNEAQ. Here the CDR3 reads CASSLGRHNEQFF. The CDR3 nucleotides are TGTGCCAGCAGCTTAGGCAGGCACAATGAGCAGTTCTTC.

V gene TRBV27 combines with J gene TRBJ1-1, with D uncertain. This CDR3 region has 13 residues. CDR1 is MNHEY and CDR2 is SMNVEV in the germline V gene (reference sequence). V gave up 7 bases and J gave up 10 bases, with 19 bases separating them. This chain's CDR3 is CASMGRIDMLAFF. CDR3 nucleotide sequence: TGTGCCAGCATGGGCAGAATTGATATGTTAGCTTTCTTT.

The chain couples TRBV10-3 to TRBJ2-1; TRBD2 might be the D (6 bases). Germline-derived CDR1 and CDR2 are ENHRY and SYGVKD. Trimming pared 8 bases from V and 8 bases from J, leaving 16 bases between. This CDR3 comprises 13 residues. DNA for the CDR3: TGTGCCATCCGGAGGGACCTACACGATGAGCAGTTCTTC. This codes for CAIRRDLHDEQFF.

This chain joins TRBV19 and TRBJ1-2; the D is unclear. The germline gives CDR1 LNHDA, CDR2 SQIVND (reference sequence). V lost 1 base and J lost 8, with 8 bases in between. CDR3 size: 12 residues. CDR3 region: CASSIGLTGYTF. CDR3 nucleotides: TGTGCCAGTAGTATAGGGCTCACCGGCTACACCTTC. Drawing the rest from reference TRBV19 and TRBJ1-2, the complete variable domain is DGGITQSPKYLFRKEGQNVTLSCEQNLNHDAMYWYRQDPGQGLRLIYYSQIVNDFQKGDIAEGYSVSREKKESFPLTVTSAQKNPTAFYLCASSIGLTGYTFGSGTRLTVV.

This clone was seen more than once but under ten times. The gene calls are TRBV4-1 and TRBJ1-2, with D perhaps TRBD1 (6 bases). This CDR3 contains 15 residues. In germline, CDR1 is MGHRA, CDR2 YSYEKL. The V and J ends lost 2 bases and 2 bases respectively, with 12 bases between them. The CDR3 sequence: CASSQPGTLNYGYTF. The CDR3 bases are TGCGCCAGCAGCCAACCCGGGACACTAAACTATGGCTACACCTTC.

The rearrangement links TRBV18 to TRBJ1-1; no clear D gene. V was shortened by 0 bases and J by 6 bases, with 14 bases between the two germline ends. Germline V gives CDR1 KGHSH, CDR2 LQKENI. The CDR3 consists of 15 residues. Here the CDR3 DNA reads TGTGCCAGCTCACCACCATACAGTTCCAGAGCTGAAGCTTTCTTT. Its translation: CASSPPYSSRAEAFF.

Here the CDR3 reads CASSRITTGETQYF. Written as DNA, the CDR3 is TGTGCCAGCAGCAGAATAACTACGGGGGAGACCCAGTACTTC. V usage is TRBV3-1 (or the pseudogene TRBV3-2) and J usage is TRBJ2-5; possibly TRBD2 for D (5 bases). V lost 5 bases to trimming and J lost 5 bases, with 15 bases between them. Germline assignment: CDR1 LGHDT and CDR2 YNNKEL (reference sequence). CDR3 length: 14 residues.

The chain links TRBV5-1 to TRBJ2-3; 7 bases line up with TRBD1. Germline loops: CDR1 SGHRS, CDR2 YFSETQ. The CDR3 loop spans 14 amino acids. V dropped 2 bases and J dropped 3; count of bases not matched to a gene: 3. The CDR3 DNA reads TGCGCCAGCAGCTTACCGGGACAGACAGATACGCAGTATTTT. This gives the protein CASSLPGQTDTQYF.

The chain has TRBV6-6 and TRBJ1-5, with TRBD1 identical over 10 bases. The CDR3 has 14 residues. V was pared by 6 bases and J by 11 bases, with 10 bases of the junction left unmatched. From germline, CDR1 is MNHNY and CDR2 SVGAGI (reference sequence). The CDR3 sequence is CASRGQGYTSAQHF. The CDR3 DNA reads TGTGCCAGCAGGGGACAGGGGTACACTTCAGCCCAGCATTTT.